This T cell receptor beta chain appears in the sequencing data of a study of blood T cell repertoires in COVID-19. This clone appeared once. The J segment lost 5 bases and the V segment lost 3 bases, leaving 6 bases of the junction unmatched. This CDR3 region has 14 residues. Looked up from germline, CDR1 is KGHSH and CDR2 is LQKENI. Using immunoSEQ multiplex PCR, the repertoire was profiled, and TCRdb retains in-frame clones only, with some absent. Of some 250,000 clones detected, 84% appear once; the ten largest clones hold 4% to 4.5%. This chain connects TRBV18 to TRBJ1-1; 7 bases are shared with TRBD1. The sequenced material came from peripheral blood. This sequence was found in a man in his sixties with acute or convalescent COVID-19. For the CDR3, the DNA is TGTGCCAGCTCACCCAGACAGGGAGAAACTGAAGCTTTCTTT. Translated, it gives CASSPRQGETEAFF.